This TCR beta chain was recovered during a study of shared clonotypes between healthy human individuals. Study summary: CD4 naive and memory got three plates each, CD8 naive two, CD8 memory one.

Naive CD8 cells were CD45RO-negative, positively selected for CCR7, excluding terminally differentiated effector memory CD45RA+ cells. Healthy HIV-negative adults without recent acute infections or vaccinations served as donors. J was trimmed by 2 bases and V by 6 bases; bases with no gene match: 5. The CDR3 has 14 residues. Germline CDR1 reads SNHLY; CDR2 reads FYNNEI. Study-wide points: Several donors held around 5% of naive CD4 clonotypes in common.

Original data processing: Junction-only immunoSEQ sequences carried no quality scores, so filtering differed. Sequenced by immunoSEQ multiplex PCR; TCRdb stores in-frame clones only, minus some. V, J and clone size reflect that table, while D and trimming were determined from the DNA. The sample records about 590,000 clones, 95% being singletons. Comment on this clone: Antigen specificity is unknown.

Sequenced input: naive CD8+ T cells sorted from blood. V gene TRBV2 combines with J gene TRBJ2-7; TRBD2 matches 9 bases. This TCR came from a woman in her twenties or thirties in good health. In nucleotides, the CDR3 is TGTGCCAGCAGCGTGACTAGCGGCCCCTACGAGCAGTACTTC. It codes for CASSVTSGPYEQYF.